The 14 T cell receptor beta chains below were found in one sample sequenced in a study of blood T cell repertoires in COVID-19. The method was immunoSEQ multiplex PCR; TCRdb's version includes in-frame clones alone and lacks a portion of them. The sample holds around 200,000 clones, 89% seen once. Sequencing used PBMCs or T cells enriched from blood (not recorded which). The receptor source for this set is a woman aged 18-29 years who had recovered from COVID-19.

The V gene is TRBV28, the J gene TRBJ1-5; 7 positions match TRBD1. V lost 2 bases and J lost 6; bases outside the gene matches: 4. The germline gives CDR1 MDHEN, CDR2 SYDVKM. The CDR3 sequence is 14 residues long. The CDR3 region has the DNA TGTGCCAGCAGTTTAATGCAGGGGGTTCAGCCCCAGCATTTT. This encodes CASSLMQGVQPQHF.

CDR3 bases: TGTGCCAGCAGCTTGACAGGGGGCAGTTCACCCCTCCACTTT. It specifies CASSLTGGSSPLHF. The chain has TRBV11-2 and TRBJ1-6; 10 nucleotides line up with TRBD1. The J segment lost 9 bases and the V segment lost 3 bases, leaving 2 bases of the junction unmatched. Germline V CDR1 and CDR2: SGHAT, FQNNGV. The CDR3 runs 14 residues.

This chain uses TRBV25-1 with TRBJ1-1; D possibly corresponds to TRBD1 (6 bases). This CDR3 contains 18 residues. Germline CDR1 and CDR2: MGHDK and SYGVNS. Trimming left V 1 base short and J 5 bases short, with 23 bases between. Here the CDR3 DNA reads TGTGCCAGCAGTGAATCCGACGGCCACCAGGGGAAGGGAACTGAAGCTTTCTTT. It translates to CASSESDGHQGKGTEAFF.

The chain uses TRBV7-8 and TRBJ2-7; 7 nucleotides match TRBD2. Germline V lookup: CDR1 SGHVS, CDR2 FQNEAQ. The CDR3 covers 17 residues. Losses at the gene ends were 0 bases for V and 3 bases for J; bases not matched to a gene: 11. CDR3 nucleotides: TGTGCCAGCAGCTTAGCATGGGGGAGGGGAGGTGTCTACGAGCAGTACTTC. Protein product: CASSLAWGRGGVYEQYF.

The DNA for the CDR3 is TGTGCCAGCAGCGGCGCGACAGGGGGCGCCTTTTACGAGCAGTACTTC. Residues: CASSGATGGAFYEQYF. The chain is built from TRBV7-9 and TRBJ2-7, with 10 bases matching TRBD1. This CDR3 contains 16 residues. V shed 5 bases and J 4 bases; nucleotides not matched to a gene: 11. Germline V gene lookup returns CDR1 SEHNR and CDR2 FQNEAQ (reference sequence).

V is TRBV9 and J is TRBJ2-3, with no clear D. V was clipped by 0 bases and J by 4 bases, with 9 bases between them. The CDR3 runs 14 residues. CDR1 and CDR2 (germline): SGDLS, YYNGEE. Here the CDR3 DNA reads TGTGCCAGCAGCGTAGTTCAGGTAGCAGATACGCAGTATTTT. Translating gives CASSVVQVADTQYF. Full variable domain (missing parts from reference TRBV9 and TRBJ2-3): DSGVTQTPKHLITATGQRVTLRCSPRSGDLSVYWYQQSLDQGLQFLIQYYNGEERAKGNILERFSAQQFPDLHSELNLSSLELGDSALYFCASSVVQVADTQYFGPGTRLTVL.

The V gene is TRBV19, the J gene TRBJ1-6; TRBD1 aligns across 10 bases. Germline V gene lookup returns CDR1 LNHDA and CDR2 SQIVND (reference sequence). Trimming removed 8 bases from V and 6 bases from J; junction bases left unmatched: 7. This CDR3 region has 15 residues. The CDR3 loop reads CASGQTGGSNSPLHF. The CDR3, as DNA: TGTGCCAGTGGACAGACAGGGGGCTCTAATTCACCCCTCCACTTT.

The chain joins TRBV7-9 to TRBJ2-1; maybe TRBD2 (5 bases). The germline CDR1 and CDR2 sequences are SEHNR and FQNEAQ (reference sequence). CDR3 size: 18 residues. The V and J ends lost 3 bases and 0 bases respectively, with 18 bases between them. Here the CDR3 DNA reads TGTGCCAGCAGCTTGATCCTTCTAGCTGTTAGCTCCTACAATGAGCAGTTCTTC. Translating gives CASSLILLAVSSYNEQFF.

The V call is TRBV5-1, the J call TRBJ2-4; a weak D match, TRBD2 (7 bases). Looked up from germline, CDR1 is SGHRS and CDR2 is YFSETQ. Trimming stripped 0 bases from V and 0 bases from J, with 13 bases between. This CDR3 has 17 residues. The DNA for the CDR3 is TGCGCCAGCAGCTTGGAGGGGGGCGGGAGAGCCAAAAACATTCAGTACTTC. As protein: CASSLEGGGRAKNIQYF.

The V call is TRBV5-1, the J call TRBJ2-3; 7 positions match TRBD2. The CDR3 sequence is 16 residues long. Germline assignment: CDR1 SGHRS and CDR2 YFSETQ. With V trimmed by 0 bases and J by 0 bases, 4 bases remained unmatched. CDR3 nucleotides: TGCGCCAGCAGCTTGGGGCTAGCGGATAGCACAGATACGCAGTATTTT. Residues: CASSLGLADSTDTQYF.

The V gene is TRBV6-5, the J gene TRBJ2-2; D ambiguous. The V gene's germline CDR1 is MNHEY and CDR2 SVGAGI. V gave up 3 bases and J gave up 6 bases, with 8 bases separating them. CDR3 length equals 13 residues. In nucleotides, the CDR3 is TGTGCCAGCAGTTATTTGAGCGCCGGGGAGCTGTTTTTT. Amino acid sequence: CASSYLSAGELFF.

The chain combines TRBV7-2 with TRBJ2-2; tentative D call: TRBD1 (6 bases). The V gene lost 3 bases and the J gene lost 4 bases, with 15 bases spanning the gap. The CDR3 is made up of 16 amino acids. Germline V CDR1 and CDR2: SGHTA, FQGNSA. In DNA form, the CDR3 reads TGTGCCAGCAGCTTTACCACAGGGCCCACCACCGGGGAGCTGTTTTTT. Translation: CASSFTTGPTTGELFF.

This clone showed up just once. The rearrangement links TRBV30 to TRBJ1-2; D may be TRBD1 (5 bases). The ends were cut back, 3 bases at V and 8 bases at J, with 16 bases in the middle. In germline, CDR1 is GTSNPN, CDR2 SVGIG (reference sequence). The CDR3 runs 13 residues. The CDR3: CAWRTETYAGYTF. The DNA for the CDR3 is TGTGCCTGGAGGACAGAAACCTATGCGGGCTACACCTTC.

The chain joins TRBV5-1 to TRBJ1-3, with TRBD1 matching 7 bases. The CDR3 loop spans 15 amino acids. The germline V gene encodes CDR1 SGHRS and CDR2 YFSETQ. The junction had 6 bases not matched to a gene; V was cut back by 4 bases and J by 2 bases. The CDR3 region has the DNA TGCGCCAGCAGCCGTAGGGGGCAGGCTGGAAACACCATATATTTT. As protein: CASSRRGQAGNTIYF. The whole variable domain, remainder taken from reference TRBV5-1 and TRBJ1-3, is KAGVTQTPRYLIKTRGQQVTLSCSPISGHRSVSWYQQTPGQGLQFLFEYFSETQRNKGNFPGRFSGRQFSNSRSEMNVSTLELGDSALYLCASSRRGQAGNTIYFGEGSWLTVV.